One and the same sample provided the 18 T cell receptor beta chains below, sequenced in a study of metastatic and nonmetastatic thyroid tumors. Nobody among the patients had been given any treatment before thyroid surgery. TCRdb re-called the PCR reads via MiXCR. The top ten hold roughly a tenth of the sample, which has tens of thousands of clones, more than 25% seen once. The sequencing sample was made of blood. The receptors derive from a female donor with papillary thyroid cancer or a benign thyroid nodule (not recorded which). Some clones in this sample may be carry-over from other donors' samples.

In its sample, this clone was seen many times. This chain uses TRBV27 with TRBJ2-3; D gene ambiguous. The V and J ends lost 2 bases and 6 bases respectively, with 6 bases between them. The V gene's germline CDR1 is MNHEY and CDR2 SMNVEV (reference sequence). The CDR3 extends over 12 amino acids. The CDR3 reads CASSLNGDTQYF. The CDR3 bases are TGTGCCAGCAGTTTAAACGGTGATACGCAGTATTTT.

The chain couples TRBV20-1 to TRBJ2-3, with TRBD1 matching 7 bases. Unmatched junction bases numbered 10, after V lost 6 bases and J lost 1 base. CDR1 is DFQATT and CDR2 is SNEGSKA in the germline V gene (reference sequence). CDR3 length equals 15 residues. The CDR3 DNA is TGCAGTGCATTTCGGGACAGCGGAGGCACAGATACGCAGTATTTT. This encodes CSAFRDSGGTDTQYF.

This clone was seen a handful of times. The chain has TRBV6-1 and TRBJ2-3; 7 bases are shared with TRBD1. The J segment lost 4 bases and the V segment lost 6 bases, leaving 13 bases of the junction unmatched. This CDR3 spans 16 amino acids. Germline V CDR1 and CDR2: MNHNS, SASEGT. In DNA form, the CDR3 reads TGTGCCAGCAGAAAACCCGCCGGGACAGACCCAGATACGCAGTATTTT. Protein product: CASRKPAGTDPDTQYF.

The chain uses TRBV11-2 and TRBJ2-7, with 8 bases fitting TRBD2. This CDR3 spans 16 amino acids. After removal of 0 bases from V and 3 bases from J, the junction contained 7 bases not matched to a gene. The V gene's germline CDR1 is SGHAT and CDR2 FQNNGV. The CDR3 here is CASSLEWREVSYEQYF. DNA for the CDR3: TGTGCCAGCAGCTTAGAGTGGCGGGAGGTTAGCTACGAGCAGTACTTC.

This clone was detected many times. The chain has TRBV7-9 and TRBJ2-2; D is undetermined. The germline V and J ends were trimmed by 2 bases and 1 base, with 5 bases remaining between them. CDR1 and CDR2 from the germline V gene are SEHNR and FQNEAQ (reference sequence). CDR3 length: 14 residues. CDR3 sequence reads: CASSLYQNTGELFF. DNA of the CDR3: TGTGCCAGCAGCTTATACCAGAACACCGGGGAGCTGTTTTTT.

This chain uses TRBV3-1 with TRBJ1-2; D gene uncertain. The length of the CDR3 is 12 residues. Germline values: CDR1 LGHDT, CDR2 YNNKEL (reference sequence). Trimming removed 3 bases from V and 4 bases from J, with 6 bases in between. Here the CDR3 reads CASSHQRYGYTF. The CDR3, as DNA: TGTGCCAGCAGCCACCAGCGCTATGGCTACACCTTC. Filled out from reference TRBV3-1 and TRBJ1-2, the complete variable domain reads DTAVSQTPKYLVTQMGNDKSIKCEQNLGHDTMYWYKQDSKKFLKIMFSYNNKELIINETVPNRFSPKSPDKAHLNLHINSLELGDSAVYFCASSHQRYGYTFGSGTRLTVV.

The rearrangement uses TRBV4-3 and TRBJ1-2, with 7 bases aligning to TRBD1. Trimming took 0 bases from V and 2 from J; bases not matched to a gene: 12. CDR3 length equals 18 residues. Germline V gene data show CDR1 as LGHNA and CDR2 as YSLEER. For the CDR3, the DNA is TGCGCCAGCAGCCAAGACGCTCATCCTCTAGGGGGCAACTATGGCTACACCTTC. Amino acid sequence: CASSQDAHPLGGNYGYTF.

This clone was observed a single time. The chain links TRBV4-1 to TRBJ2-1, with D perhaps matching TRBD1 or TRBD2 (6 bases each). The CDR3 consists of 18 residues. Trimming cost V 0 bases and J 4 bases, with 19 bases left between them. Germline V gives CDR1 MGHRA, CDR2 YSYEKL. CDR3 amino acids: CASSQDVCIRGLYNEQFF. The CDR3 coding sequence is TGCGCCAGCAGCCAAGACGTGTGTATCAGGGGACTGTACAATGAGCAGTTCTTC.

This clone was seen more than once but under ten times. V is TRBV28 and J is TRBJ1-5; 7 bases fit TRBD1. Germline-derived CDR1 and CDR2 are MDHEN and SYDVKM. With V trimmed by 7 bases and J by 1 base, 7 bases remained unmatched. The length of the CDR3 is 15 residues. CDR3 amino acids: CASTSGGLSNQPQHF. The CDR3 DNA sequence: TGTGCCAGCACCTCAGGGGGTCTGAGCAATCAGCCCCAGCATTTT. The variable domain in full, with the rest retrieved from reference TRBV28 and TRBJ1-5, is DVKVTQSSRYLVKRTGEKVFLECVQDMDHENMFWYRQDPGLGLRLIYFSYDVKMKEKGDIPEGYSVSREKKERFSLILESASTNQTSMYLCASTSGGLSNQPQHFGDGTRLSIL.

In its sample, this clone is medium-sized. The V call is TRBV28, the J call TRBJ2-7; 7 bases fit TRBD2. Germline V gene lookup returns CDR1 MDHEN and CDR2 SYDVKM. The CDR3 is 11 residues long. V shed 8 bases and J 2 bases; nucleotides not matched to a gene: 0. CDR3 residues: CASGRAYEQYF. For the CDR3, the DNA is TGTGCCAGCGGGAGGGCCTACGAGCAGTACTTC.

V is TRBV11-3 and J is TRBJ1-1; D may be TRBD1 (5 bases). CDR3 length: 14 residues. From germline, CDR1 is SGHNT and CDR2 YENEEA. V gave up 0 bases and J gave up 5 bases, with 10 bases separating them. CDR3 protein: CASSLDGALTEAFF. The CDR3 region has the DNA TGTGCCAGCAGCTTAGACGGGGCGCTTACTGAAGCTTTCTTT. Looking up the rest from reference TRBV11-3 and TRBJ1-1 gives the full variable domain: EAGVVQSPRYKIIEKKQPVAFWCNPISGHNTLYWYLQNLGQGPELLIRYENEEAVDDSQLPKDRFSAERLKGVDSTLKIQPAELGDSAVYLCASSLDGALTEAFFGQGTRLTVV.

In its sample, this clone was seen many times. The CDR3 sequence is CASSPGVVEQYF. CDR3 coding DNA: TGTGCCAGCTCACCGGGGGTGGTCGAGCAGTACTTC. The gene calls are TRBV18 and TRBJ2-7; possibly TRBD1 or TRBD2 for D (5 bases each). This CDR3 has 12 amino acids. The germline V and J ends were trimmed by 3 bases and 6 bases, with 9 bases remaining between them. Germline lookup yields CDR1 KGHSH and CDR2 LQKENI.

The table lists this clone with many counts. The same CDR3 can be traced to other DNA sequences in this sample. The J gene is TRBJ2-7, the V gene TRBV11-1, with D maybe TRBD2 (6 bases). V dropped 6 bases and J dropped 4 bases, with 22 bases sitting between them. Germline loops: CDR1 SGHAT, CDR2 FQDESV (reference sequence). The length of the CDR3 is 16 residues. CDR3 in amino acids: CASSPGSSLARYEQYF. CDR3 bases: TGTGCCAGCAGTCCTGGGAGTAGTCTAGCGAGATACGAGCAGTACTTC.

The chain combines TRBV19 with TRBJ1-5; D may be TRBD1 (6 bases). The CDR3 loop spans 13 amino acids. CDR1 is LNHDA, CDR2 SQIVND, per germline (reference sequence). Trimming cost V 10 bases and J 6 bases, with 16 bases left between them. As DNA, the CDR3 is TGTGCCATCCGGGGGGGCACGGGTCAGCCCCAGCATTTT. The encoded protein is CAIRGGTGQPQHF.

The CDR3 region has the DNA TGTGCCAGCAGCTTGAATATGGAGAGCTCCTATAATTCACCCCTCCACTTT. It specifies CASSLNMESSYNSPLHF. This chain uses TRBV5-5 with TRBJ1-6, with unresolved D. With 1 base removed from V and 0 bases from J, the gap between germline ends came to 11 bases. This CDR3 is 17 amino acids long. Germline V gives CDR1 SGHKS, CDR2 YYEKEE (reference sequence).

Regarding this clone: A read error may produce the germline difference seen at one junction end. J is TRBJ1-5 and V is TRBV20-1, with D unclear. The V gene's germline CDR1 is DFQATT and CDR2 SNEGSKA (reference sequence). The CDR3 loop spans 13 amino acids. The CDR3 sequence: CSASLDRYQPQRF. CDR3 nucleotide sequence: TGCAGTGCATCTTTGGACCGGTATCAGCCCCAGCGTTTT.

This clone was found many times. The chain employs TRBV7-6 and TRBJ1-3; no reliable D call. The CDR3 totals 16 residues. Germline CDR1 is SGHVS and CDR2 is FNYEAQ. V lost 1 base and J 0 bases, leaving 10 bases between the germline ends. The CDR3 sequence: CASSLDTRSSGNTIYF. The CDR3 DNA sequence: TGTGCCAGCAGCTTAGACACACGTAGCTCTGGAAACACCATATATTTT.

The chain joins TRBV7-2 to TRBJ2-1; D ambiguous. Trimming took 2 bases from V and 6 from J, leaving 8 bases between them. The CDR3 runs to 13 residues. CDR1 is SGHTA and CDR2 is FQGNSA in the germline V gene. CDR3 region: CASSLSVRNEQFF. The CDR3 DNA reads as TGTGCCAGCAGCTTATCGGTACGCAATGAGCAGTTCTTC.